The 6 T cell receptor beta chains presented below share a single source sample, sequenced in a study of tumor-infiltrating lymphocytes in primary liver carcinoma. From approximately 450 ng total RNA, TCR beta cDNA was generated with a primer in the constant region. ARM-PCR, slightly modified, supplied the TCR beta libraries through three nested multiplex PCR rounds. Researchers ran the first two PCR rounds for approximately 10 cycles each with TRBV1-TRBV30 forward primers and a C-beta reverse primer. TCRdb reprocessed the multiplex PCR reads via MiXCR and lists one record per CDR3 protein. The data show under 45,000 distinct CDR3 sequences, roughly 69% seen once. For each extraction, RNA and DNA were obtained together from approximately 20-30 mg of unsorted bulk tissue. The source material was liver tumor tissue from sampling region 4. Regarding subset: tumor region T4, right-lateral pole. The receptor source for this set is a man in his forties with primary liver carcinoma and hepatitis B virus infection.

The CDR3 sequence: CASSFGTRETQYF. CDR3 DNA sequence: TGTGCCAGCAGCTTCGGGACTAGAGAGACCCAGTACTTC. The chain combines TRBV5-8 with TRBJ2-5; 8 bases fit TRBD2. This CDR3 is 13 amino acids long. With 2 bases clipped from V and 4 bases from J, the junction kept 1 base outside the gene matches. Germline loops: CDR1 SGHTS, CDR2 YDEGEE.

About this clonotype itself: A read error is likely, as this CDR3 ends without the conserved phenylalanine or tryptophan. This chain links TRBV11-1 with TRBJ1-1; D perhaps matches TRBD1 (6 bases). Germline V gives CDR1 SGHAT, CDR2 FQDESV (reference sequence). The CDR3 runs 15 residues. CDR3 DNA sequence: TGTCCCAGCAGCTTCGGACAGACCTTGGGTACTGAAGCTTTCTAT. Translated: CPSSFGQTLGTEAFY.

This clonotype is termed medium-sized. The CDR3 reads CASTSGQTNTEAFF. The CDR3 DNA reads TGTGCCAGCACCTCGGGACAGACGAACACTGAAGCTTTCTTT. The chain is built from TRBV28 and TRBJ1-1; 7 bases are a match to TRBD1. This CDR3 is 14 amino acids long. From germline, CDR1 is MDHEN and CDR2 SYDVKM. The ends lost 7 bases at V and 1 base at J; junction bases unmatched: 6.

In regard to this clonotype: The junction differs from germline at one of its ends, possibly a read error. The chain joins TRBV6-2 or TRBV6-3 to TRBJ2-7; no reliable D call. The CDR3 length is 12 residues. Germline CDR1 and CDR2: MNHEY and SVGEGT. The CDR3 DNA reads TGTACCAGCAGTTATTCGATCTACGAGCACTACTTC. Encoded protein: CTSSYSIYEHYF.

In this sample, this clonotype turned up many times. The genes are TRBV20-1 and TRBJ2-5; a weak D match, TRBD1 (6 bases). The CDR3 runs 13 residues. Trimming took 6 bases from V and 8 from J, leaving 19 bases between them. The germline gives CDR1 DFQATT, CDR2 SNEGSKA (reference sequence). CDR3 bases: TGCAGTGCGCCGGTCCGGGACACCCAAACCCAGTACTTC. It translates to CSAPVRDTQTQYF.

Comments on this clonotype: The CDR3 does not close with the conserved phenylalanine or tryptophan, likely indicating a read error. The rearrangement joins TRBV14 to TRBJ2-7, with 12 nucleotides matching TRBD2. Germline V gives CDR1 SGHDN, CDR2 FVKESK. The CDR3 has 15 residues. CDR3 in DNA: TGTGCCGGCAGCCAAGGACTAGCGGGATCCTACGAGCAGTACTTA. Its translation: CAGSQGLAGSYEQYL.